A selection of T cell receptor beta chains follows, all from one sample in a study of cytomegalovirus exposure and HLA in healthy donors. The protocol was immunoSEQ multiplex PCR, while the TCRdb copy is restricted to in-frame clones and leaves out a portion. The table records some 120,000 clones, 55% to 65% of them present only once. The source material was PBMCs. These receptors came from a woman in her thirties or forties in good health and CMV-seropositive. The CDR3 runs from the conserved cysteine through the conserved F or W. Size tells how often a clone was seen (once, few, many) or the class of an expanded clone, and some rows leave it out.

>TRBV15|NA
CATSRELAGGLEQYF
>TRBV19|NA
CASSLTGDTEAFF
>TRBV4-1|NA
CASKKTGSNTQYF
>TRBV2|NA
CASSGTSGSLSEETQYF
>TRBV7-2|NA
CASSLAVSSYNEQFF
>TRBV28|NA
CASSPSSSNQPQHF
>TRBV29-1|NA
CSVAGVKFEQYF
>TRBV7-3|NA
CASSLGTSGRGETQYF
>TRBV12-1|few
CASSVTSGHEQYF
>TRBV4-3|NA
CASSRNAGDEQYF
>TRBV9|NA
CASSVELGETQYF
>TRBV7-9|NA
CASSLEWEGDTQYF
>TRBV30|once
CAWRTGQIYNEQFF
>TRBV27|NA
CASSFEGSGYEQYF
>TRBV27|few
CASSPFYRGSSSYEQYF
>TRBV7-9|few
CASSLRQGVLGEQYF
>TRBV20-1|NA
CSARGVQPQHF
>TRBV29-1|NA
CSVEPRDRGKYNYGYTF
>TRBV9|NA
CASSPRVMDRTAGNTIYF
>TRBV7-6|few
CASSFSSGKYNEQFF
>TRBV4-3|NA
CASSQLTSGSYNEQFF
>TRBV4-1|NA
CASSQPQGLGAQPQHF
>TRBV7-9|NA
CASMDGLYTDTQYF
>TRBV9|once
CASSVDGTPRETQYF
>TRBV4-1|NA
CASSQDLREVAYEQYF
>TRBV6-6|NA
CASSYGLAGNNEQYF
>TRBV30|NA
CAWKGWTGPNEKLFF
>TRBV27|NA
CASSGRETEAFF
>TRBV30|NA
CAWRGTEDQPQHF
>TRBV5-1|NA
CASSLVVPGVGAKNIQYF
>TRBV4-1|NA
CASSQGEGGAGEQFF
>TRBV27|NA
CASSPAIRGTDTQYF
>TRBV4-1|NA
CASRRTSGYNEQFF
>TRBV7-9|few
CASSFRASLAGTGELFF
>TRBV28|NA
CASSFSASSYNEQFF
>TRBV5-1|NA
CASSLEVRVNTDTQYF
>TRBV2|few
CASSDTSGRDTQYF
>TRBV11-2|few
CASSPDLETQYF
>TRBV4-2|NA
CASSQSGTSGNNEQFF
>TRBV5-6|NA
CASSRLSRGPSYEQYF